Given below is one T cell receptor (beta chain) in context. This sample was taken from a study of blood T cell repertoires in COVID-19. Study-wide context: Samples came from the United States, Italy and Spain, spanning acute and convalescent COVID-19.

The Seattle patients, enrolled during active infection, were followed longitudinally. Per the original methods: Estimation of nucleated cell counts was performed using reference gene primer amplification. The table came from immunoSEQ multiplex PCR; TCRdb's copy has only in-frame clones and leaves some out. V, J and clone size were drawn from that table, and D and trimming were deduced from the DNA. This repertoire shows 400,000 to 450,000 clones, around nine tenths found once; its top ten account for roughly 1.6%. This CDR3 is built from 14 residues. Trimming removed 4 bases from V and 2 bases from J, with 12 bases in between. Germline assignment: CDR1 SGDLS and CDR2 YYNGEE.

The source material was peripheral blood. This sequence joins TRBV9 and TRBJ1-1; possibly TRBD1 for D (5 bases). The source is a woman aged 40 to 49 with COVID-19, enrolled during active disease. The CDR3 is CASSPKTANTEAFF. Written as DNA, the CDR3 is TGTGCCAGCAGCCCTAAGACAGCCAACACTGAAGCTTTCTTT.